These 31 T cell receptor beta chains were all obtained from the same sample, sequenced in a study of identical twins. Using its own MiXCR run on the 5' RACE reads, TCRdb lists one record per CDR3 protein. The table records 1.5 million to 2 million distinct CDR3 sequences, 25% to 35% of them present only once. Sequencing was performed on cord blood. These receptors came from a newborn girl in good health.

This clonotype was seen ten or more times. V and J are TRBV3-1 and TRBJ2-3; D is ambiguous. V was clipped by 6 bases and J by 5 bases, with 6 bases between them. The V gene's germline CDR1 is LGHDT and CDR2 YNNKEL (reference sequence). The CDR3 totals 11 residues. The CDR3 spells CASSRVDTQYF. The CDR3 DNA reads TGTGCCAGCAGTCGAGTAGATACGCAGTATTTT.

The chain is built from TRBV30 and TRBJ1-1, with TRBD1 matching 8 bases. With V trimmed by 5 bases and J by 4 bases, 6 bases remained unmatched. The CDR3 length is 13 residues. Germline V gene data show CDR1 as GTSNPN and CDR2 as SVGIG (reference sequence). The CDR3 sequence is CAWEQGVGTEAFF. The CDR3 DNA reads as TGTGCCTGGGAACAGGGGGTAGGCACTGAAGCTTTCTTT.

This clonotype was counted only a few times. The chain is built from TRBV28 and TRBJ1-2; D gene uncertain. The germline V and J ends were trimmed by 4 bases and 8 bases, with 11 bases remaining between them. CDR1 and CDR2 from the germline V gene are MDHEN and SYDVKM. The CDR3 length is 12 residues. The CDR3 reads CASSSYLRGYTF. DNA for the CDR3: TGTGCCAGCAGTTCATACCTCAGGGGCTACACCTTC.

The V gene is TRBV9, the J gene TRBJ2-7; no clear D. CDR1 and CDR2 (germline): SGDLS, YYNGEE. V lost 9 bases to trimming and J lost 0 bases, with 19 bases between them. The CDR3 totals 15 residues. CDR3 sequence reads: CATKARVPSSYEQYF. The CDR3 bases are TGTGCCACCAAAGCTCGGGTCCCGAGCTCCTACGAGCAGTACTTC. Filled out from reference TRBV9 and TRBJ2-7, the complete variable domain reads DSGVTQTPKHLITATGQRVTLRCSPRSGDLSVYWYQQSLDQGLQFLIQYYNGEERAKGNILERFSAQQFPDLHSELNLSSLELGDSALYFCATKARVPSSYEQYFGPGTRLTVT.

This chain links TRBV29-1 with TRBJ2-7, with TRBD2 matching over 14 bases. CDR1 SQVTM and CDR2 ANQGSEA come from the germline V gene. The CDR3 totals 16 residues. The trim removed 6 bases at V and 4 bases at J, leaving 11 bases unmatched. The CDR3 DNA is TGCAGCGTAAATTACGGGACTAGCGGGAGTGGGTACGAGCAGTACTTC. This translates into CSVNYGTSGSGYEQYF.

This clonotype was observed a few times. This chain links TRBV6-5 with TRBJ2-4, with a possible D match to TRBD2 (5 bases). This CDR3 comprises 16 residues. Trimming removed 4 bases at V and 8 bases at J, with 21 bases between. CDR1 is MNHEY and CDR2 is SVGAGI in the germline V gene. In DNA, the CDR3 is TGTGCCAGCAGTTCCAAAAAGGACTCCGCGGTTGACATTCAGTACTTC. It yields the protein CASSSKKDSAVDIQYF.

This clonotype was detected a few times. The chain links TRBV7-2 to TRBJ2-3, with D possibly TRBD2 on 6 matching bases. V lost 1 base to trimming and J lost 0 bases, with 14 bases between them. This CDR3 spans 17 amino acids. Per the germline V gene, CDR1 is SGHTA and CDR2 is FQGNSA. The CDR3 here is CASSLGPGLLSTDTQYF. CDR3 in DNA: TGTGCCAGCAGCTTAGGGCCGGGACTTCTTAGCACAGATACGCAGTATTTT.

The CDR3 spells CSLGGGMNTEAFF. The CDR3 DNA reads TGCAGTCTAGGGGGGGGGATGAACACTGAAGCTTTCTTT. This chain joins TRBV20-1 and TRBJ1-1, with a tentative D call TRBD1 (6 bases). The germline V gene has CDR1 DFQATT and CDR2 SNEGSKA (reference sequence). This CDR3 contains 13 residues. V shed 8 bases and J shed 0 bases, with 13 bases lying between them.

This sequence joins TRBV25-1 and TRBJ2-1, with 10 bases lining up with TRBD2. The CDR3 is 15 residues long. The V and J ends lost 6 bases and 7 bases, in that order; junction bases with no gene match: 9. Germline-derived CDR1 and CDR2 are MGHDK and SYGVNS. The CDR3 DNA reads TGTGCCAGCAGCCCTCCTAGCGGGAGTCGAAATGAGCAGTTCTTC. Its translation is CASSPPSGSRNEQFF. The full variable domain, with the rest looked up from reference TRBV25-1 and TRBJ2-1, is EADIYQTPRYLVIGTGKKITLECSQTMGHDKMYWYQQDPGMELHLIHYSYGVNSTEKGDLSSESTVSRIRTEHFPLTLESARPSHTSQYLCASSPPSGSRNEQFFGPGTRLTVL.

The rearrangement links TRBV18 to TRBJ2-7; D perhaps matches TRBD2 (5 bases). The CDR3 covers 16 residues. From germline, CDR1 is KGHSH and CDR2 LQKENI. The V end lost 3 bases, the J end lost 0 bases, and 15 bases lay between the germline ends. The CDR3 DNA reads TGTGCCAGCTCACCTCCAGGACTGTTAGGCTCCTACGAGCAGTACTTC. It translates to CASSPPGLLGSYEQYF. The entire variable domain, with the rest obtained from reference TRBV18 and TRBJ2-7, is as follows: NAGVMQNPRHLVRRRGQEARLRCSPMKGHSHVYWYRQLPEEGLKFMVYLQKENIIDESGMPKERFSAEFPKEGPSILRIQQVVRGDSAAYFCASSPPGLLGSYEQYFGPGTRLTVT.

The sample holds a few counts of this clonotype. The genes are TRBV7-2 and TRBJ2-3, with D unresolved. In germline, CDR1 is SGHTA, CDR2 FQGNSA. Trimming pared 4 bases from V and 7 bases from J, leaving 6 bases between. CDR3 length: 11 residues. CDR3 bases: TGTGCCAGCAGCTCCGGTAATACGCAGTATTTT. It codes for CASSSGNTQYF.

This clonotype has a handful of counts. The chain is built from TRBV3-1 and TRBJ2-7; weak D call: TRBD2 (5 bases). The V gene lost 0 bases and the J gene lost 3 bases, with 9 bases spanning the gap. The germline V gene encodes CDR1 LGHDT and CDR2 YNNKEL (reference sequence). The CDR3 spans 14 residues. This CDR3 reads CASSQDNGVYEQYF. The CDR3 DNA reads TGTGCCAGCAGCCAAGATAACGGGGTCTACGAGCAGTACTTC.

The rearrangement links TRBV20-1 to TRBJ2-1, with 10 bases lining up with TRBD2. The germline V gene has CDR1 DFQATT and CDR2 SNEGSKA (reference sequence). V was clipped by 8 bases and J by 5 bases; unmatched bases: 9. The CDR3 is 14 residues long. CDR3 in DNA: TGCAGTAATCTAGCGGGAGCCATTGACAATGAGCAGTTCTTC. Translated, it gives CSNLAGAIDNEQFF.

This clonotype was observed at least ten times. The V and J genes are TRBV28 and TRBJ2-3; perhaps TRBD2 as D (6 bases). The CDR3 is 14 amino acids. V was cut by 6 bases and J by 4 bases, with 14 bases left in between. The germline gives CDR1 MDHEN, CDR2 SYDVKM. CDR3 DNA sequence: TGTGCCAGCAGCCTAAGGGGACTTTCAGATACGCAGTATTTT. This translates into CASSLRGLSDTQYF.

The chain joins TRBV29-1 to TRBJ2-1; tentatively, D is TRBD1 (5 bases). Gene TRBJ2-7 matches the end of the DNA better, so the J call may be wrong. This CDR3 spans 15 amino acids. CDR1 is SQVTM, CDR2 ANQGSEA, per germline. The CDR3 sequence is CSVEDRVGAYNEQYF. As DNA, the CDR3 is TGCAGCGTTGAAGACAGGGTAGGGGCCTACAATGAGCAGTACTTC.

This clonotype was picked up a small number of times. This chain links TRBV28 with TRBJ2-7, with 10 bases that match TRBD2. V shed 4 bases and J 4 bases; nucleotides not matched to a gene: 10. This CDR3 is built from 16 residues. Germline V CDR1 and CDR2: MDHEN, SYDVKM. CDR3 in amino acids: CASSSPSGGSFYEQYF. In DNA form, the CDR3 reads TGTGCCAGCAGTTCTCCTAGCGGGGGTTCTTTTTACGAGCAGTACTTC.

The rearrangement uses TRBV4-2 and TRBJ1-5, with no clear D. Per the germline V gene, CDR1 is LGHNA and CDR2 is YNFKEQ. V lost 0 bases and J lost 4, with 4 bases in between. The CDR3 covers 13 residues. CDR3 loop: CASSQDQNQPQHF. In DNA, the CDR3 is TGTGCCAGCAGCCAAGATCAAAATCAGCCCCAGCATTTT.

The V gene is TRBV7-9, the J gene TRBJ2-5; D possibly corresponds to TRBD1 (5 bases). The J call is doubtful: the DNA matches TRBJ2-7 better. The CDR3 length is 15 residues. Germline assignment: CDR1 SEHNR and CDR2 FQNEAQ (reference sequence). CDR3 nucleotide sequence: TGTGCCAGCAGCTTAGGGTGGAAGGGGATTTACGAGCAGTACTTC. It translates to CASSLGWKGIYEQYF.

J is TRBJ2-5 and V is TRBV20-1; 7 bases match TRBD2. The germline CDR1 and CDR2 sequences are DFQATT and SNEGSKA (reference sequence). The CDR3 is made up of 14 amino acids. V shed 2 bases and J 1 base; nucleotides not matched to a gene: 4. The CDR3 protein is CSARWASGQETQYF. In nucleotides, the CDR3 is TGCAGTGCTAGATGGGCTAGCGGCCAAGAGACCCAGTACTTC.

The chain uses TRBV20-1 and TRBJ2-1, with TRBD2 identical over 7 bases. This CDR3 spans 15 amino acids. Germline values: CDR1 DFQATT, CDR2 SNEGSKA (reference sequence). The ends lost 0 bases at V and 0 bases at J; junction bases unmatched: 2. The CDR3 loop reads CSARDRLASYNEQFF. The CDR3 DNA reads as TGCAGTGCTAGAGATCGACTAGCCTCCTACAATGAGCAGTTCTTC.

This clonotype has a count of ten or more. V usage is TRBV29-1 and J usage is TRBJ2-7, with unresolved D. Looked up from germline, CDR1 is SQVTM and CDR2 is ANQGSEA. CDR3 length: 11 amino acids. V lost 6 bases and J lost 0, with 6 bases in between. As DNA, the CDR3 is TGCAGCGTGGGCGTCTCCTACGAGCAGTACTTC. It yields the protein CSVGVSYEQYF.

This clonotype was seen many times. The chain links TRBV4-2 to TRBJ2-5; 12 nucleotides align to TRBD2. V shed 1 base and J 11 bases; nucleotides not matched to a gene: 8. Per the germline V gene, CDR1 is LGHNA and CDR2 is YNFKEQ. This CDR3 has 15 amino acids. CDR3 protein: CASSQASGGALKQYF. CDR3 sequence (DNA): TGTGCCAGCAGCCAAGCTAGCGGGGGGGCGTTAAAGCAGTACTTC.

This rearrangement joins TRBV10-3 to TRBJ1-1; D unclear. Germline CDR1 ENHRY, CDR2 SYGVKD. Trimming shortened V by 2 bases and J by 10 bases, and 8 bases separated the two germline ends. This CDR3 has 11 amino acids. The CDR3 bases are TGTGCCATCAGTGAGGGGGATACAGCTTTCTTT. Its translation is CAISEGDTAFF.

The chain recombines TRBV3-1 with TRBJ1-1; 11 positions match TRBD1. The CDR3 runs to 15 residues. The germline CDR1 and CDR2 sequences are LGHDT and YNNKEL (reference sequence). V shed 1 base and J 5 bases; nucleotides not matched to a gene: 3. DNA of the CDR3: TGTGCCAGCAGCCAAGGGACAGGGGGCATGACTGAAGCTTTCTTT. Translation: CASSQGTGGMTEAFF.

The table lists this clonotype with a few counts. The chain links TRBV20-1 to TRBJ2-4; 7 bases agree with TRBD1. Germline lookup yields CDR1 DFQATT and CDR2 SNEGSKA (reference sequence). V shed 5 bases and J 2 bases; nucleotides not matched to a gene: 3. The CDR3 covers 13 residues. The CDR3 nucleotides read TGCAGTGCTGACAGGGAAACCAAAAACATTCAGTACTTC. Its protein product is CSADRETKNIQYF.

This chain connects TRBV24-1 to TRBJ2-1, with D possibly TRBD2 on 5 matching bases. The CDR3 has 16 amino acids. The germline V and J ends were trimmed by 4 bases and 5 bases, with 17 bases remaining between them. CDR1 and CDR2 (germline): KGHDR, SFDVKD. The CDR3 sequence is CATSEGLAQEHNEQFF. In DNA, the CDR3 is TGTGCCACCAGTGAGGGTCTAGCTCAAGAGCACAATGAGCAGTTCTTC.

This clonotype was counted a few times. The chain employs TRBV5-6 and TRBJ2-1; D is perhaps TRBD1 (7 bases). Per the germline V gene, CDR1 is SGHDT and CDR2 is YYEEEE. Trimming took off 4 bases at V and 8 bases at J, with 19 bases between the two ends. This CDR3 has 15 residues. This chain's CDR3 is CASSLTRTGGDEQFF. Written as DNA, the CDR3 is TGTGCCAGCAGCCTCACCCGGACAGGCGGGGATGAGCAGTTCTTC.

This clonotype was recorded a few times. V and J are TRBV9 and TRBJ2-3, with no clear D. The CDR3 has 16 residues. The V end was cut by 0 bases, the J end by 1 base, with 12 bases between. Germline V gene data show CDR1 as SGDLS and CDR2 as YYNGEE. The CDR3 reads CASSVEVGPRTDTQYF. The CDR3 nucleotides read TGTGCCAGCAGCGTAGAGGTGGGTCCCCGCACAGATACGCAGTATTTT.

There are a few counts of this clonotype. The CDR3 loop reads CASSPPSSGSSYEQYF. For the CDR3, the DNA is TGTGCCAGCTCACCACCGTCTAGCGGGAGCTCCTACGAGCAGTACTTC. The chain recombines TRBV18 with TRBJ2-7; the match to TRBD2 covers 10 bases. The CDR3 runs to 16 residues. V was clipped by 0 bases and J by 0 bases; unmatched bases: 2. CDR1 KGHSH and CDR2 LQKENI come from the germline V gene.

This clonotype has ten or more counts. This chain joins TRBV5-1 and TRBJ2-4, with 9 bases lining up with TRBD1. The CDR3 is 20 residues long. The V gene's germline CDR1 is SGHRS and CDR2 YFSETQ. V shed 0 bases, J shed 0 bases, and the junction held 13 bases outside the gene matches. The CDR3 sequence is CASSLEGQGKSRLAKNIQYF. The CDR3 nucleotides read TGCGCCAGCAGCTTGGAGGGACAGGGTAAAAGTCGGTTAGCCAAAAACATTCAGTACTTC.

Regarding this clonotype: One end of the junction is discordant with germline, which a read error may explain. The chain recombines TRBV5-6 with TRBJ2-7; D is ambiguous. This CDR3 has 14 residues. Germline V gene lookup returns CDR1 SGHDT and CDR2 YYEEEE. The CDR3 DNA reads TGTCCCAGCAGGATTGATGAATACTCCTACGAGCAGTACTTC. Amino acid sequence: CPSRIDEYSYEQYF.